This entry is about one TCR beta chain. Its antigen remains unidentified. Base qualities are not at hand, and no much larger clone is one base apart. The data derive from a study of glioma-infiltrating T cells after dendritic cell vaccination (TCRdb year 2016). As for the study more broadly: A cohort of roughly 15 glioblastoma patients from Phase I and II dendritic cell vaccination trials was included, of whom 9 were newly diagnosed and 6 had recurrent disease. In glioblastoma patients vaccinated with dendritic cells, deep sequencing of TCR beta CDR3 regions served to measure tumor-infiltrating lymphocyte content and to compare repertoires between tumor and blood. Each patient was given three intradermal dendritic cell vaccine injections, spaced two weeks apart, in the arm below the axilla. To make the vaccine, monocyte-derived dendritic cells were cultured for approximately 7 days with IL-4 and GM-CSF and then pulsed overnight with autologous tumor lysate. TCR sequencing metrics, including TIL content and tumor-blood repertoire overlap, were correlated with survival after dendritic cell vaccination. Patients received autologous tumor lysate-pulsed dendritic cell vaccination between about 2002 and 2013.

The CDR3 holds 15 amino acids from the cysteine to the phenylalanine. The kept DNA is CDR3 alone, 45 bases in frame from the first base. Unmatched junction bases come to 4, with V trimmed by 0 bases and J by 4 bases. Based on the germline V gene, the CDR1 and CDR2 sequences are LGHNA and YSLEER. To be selected, patients needed enough residual fresh-frozen tumor tissue and more than two years of available survival data. None of the glioblastoma patients carried an isocitrate dehydrogenase mutation, although molecular status otherwise varied. PBMC were collected before vaccination, two weeks after the third vaccination, and at tumor progression when it occurred. Genomic DNA was extracted with the Qiagen DNeasy Blood extraction Kit. The study at large found these results: The cohort was small and heterogeneous, with few patients having full blood and tumor sets and even fewer initial-recurrent tumor pairs. After dendritic cell vaccination, a higher estimated pretreatment TIL content predicted longer time to progression and longer overall survival. The TCR overlap response model with three groups was called speculative and said to need prospective validation. TCR clonality showed no direct relationship with survival, which suggests that a diverse polyclonal response may matter.

TCRB CDR3 regions were amplified from 2 ug genomic DNA, or all available DNA if less, using the immunoSEQ assay. The multiplex PCR relied on 60 forward primers for TCR V beta segments and 13 reverse primers for J beta segments. Synthetic control templates were spiked into each sample at limiting dilution to estimate reads per starting template. Reads of 87 bp were generated by sequencing on the Illumina HiSeq System. As for the authors' bioinformatics: PCR and sequencing errors were removed by a nearest neighbor algorithm that merged closely related sequences. TCR overlap was defined as the percentage of unique tumor TCR beta sequences that were also present in the same patient's peripheral blood. As stored in TCRdb, this immuneACCESS dataset retains in-frame rearrangements with V and J assigned. A fraction of the clones does not appear; measured against another copy, unresolved V genes explain less than half of the discrepancy, and the remainder lacks a known reason. V and J calls and clone size are given by that table; D and trimming were obtained from the DNA. The sample yields 71,000 or so clones; under 90% were counted once. The ten largest clonotypes hold approximately 7.9% of the sample.

Recombination joined TRBV4-3 with TRBJ1-2; TRBD1 agrees with 8 junctional bases. The receptor's source is a human donor with glioblastoma. This specimen was blood, taken before dendritic cell vaccination. The CDR3: CASSQDRGTGYGYTF. Here is the DNA: TGCGCCAGCAGCCAAGATAGAGGGACAGGCTATGGCTACACCTTC.